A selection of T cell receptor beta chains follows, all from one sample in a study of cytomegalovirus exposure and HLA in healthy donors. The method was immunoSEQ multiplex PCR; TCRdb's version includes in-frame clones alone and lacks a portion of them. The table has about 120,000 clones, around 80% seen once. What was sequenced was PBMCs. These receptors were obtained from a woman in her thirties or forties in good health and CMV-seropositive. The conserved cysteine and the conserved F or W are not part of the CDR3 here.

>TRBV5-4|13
ASSWGQGRTYEQY
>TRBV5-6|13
ASSSRDRVNYGYT
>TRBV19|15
ASSTRTSGAGTDTQY
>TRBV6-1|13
ASSDLGTLYNEQF
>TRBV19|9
ATLAGDTQY
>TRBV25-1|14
ASSEMRTGNTGELF
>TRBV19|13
ASSRTSGVSYEQY
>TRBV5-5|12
ASTPGVSGNTIY
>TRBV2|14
ASRELSGGASNEQF
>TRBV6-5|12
ASSTDRVNYGYT
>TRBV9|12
ASSPQTGGYEQY
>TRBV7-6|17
ASSLHLAGGTIHYNEQF
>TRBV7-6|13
ASSSSQGLNTEAF
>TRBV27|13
ASSSIGTSPYEQY
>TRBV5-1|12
ASSSQGPHTEAF
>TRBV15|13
ATSRDRDFPETQY
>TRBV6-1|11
ASSGHLNQPQH
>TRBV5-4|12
ASSLWQNNSPLH
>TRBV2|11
ASSAQGLYGYT
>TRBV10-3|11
AISESTSRTQY
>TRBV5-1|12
ASSVQGGNEKLF
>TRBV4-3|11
ASSQASNQPQH
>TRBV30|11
AWSPYSGSEQY
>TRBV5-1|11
ASSSAGPTEAF
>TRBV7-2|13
ASGQTGLELVEQF
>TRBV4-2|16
ASSQDPPSSGTSYEQY
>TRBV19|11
ASSMRGLTEAF
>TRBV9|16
ASSGALGSGSVDNEQF
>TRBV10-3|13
AISVGQGPTYEQY
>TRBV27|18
ASRPFSGERGAPGAQPQH
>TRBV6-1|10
ASSPTGAAAF
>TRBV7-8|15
ASSLALLAGIPYEQY
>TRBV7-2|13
ASSSGTSGVYEQY
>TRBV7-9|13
SSSHEVNSGNTIY
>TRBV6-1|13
ASPPGRDPGNTIY
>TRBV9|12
ASSAPTGGNTIY
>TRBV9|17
ASSVVGGRQARGDQPQH
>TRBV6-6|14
ASSYSLAGNTDTQY
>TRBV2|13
ASSLAGGYAYEQY
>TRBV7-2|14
ASSLHILAAGNTIY
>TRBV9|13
ASSGSQGKNTEAF